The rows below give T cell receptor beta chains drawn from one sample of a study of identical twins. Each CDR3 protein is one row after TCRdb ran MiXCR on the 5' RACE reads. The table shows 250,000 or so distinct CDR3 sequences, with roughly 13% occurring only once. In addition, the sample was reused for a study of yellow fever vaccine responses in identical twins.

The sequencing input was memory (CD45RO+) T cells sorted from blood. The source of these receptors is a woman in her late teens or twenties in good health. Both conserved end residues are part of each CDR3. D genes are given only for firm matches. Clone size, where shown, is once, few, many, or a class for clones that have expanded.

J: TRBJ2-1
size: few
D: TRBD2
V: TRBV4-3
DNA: TGCGCCAGCAGCCCGATCGGGACTAGCGGAAATGAGCAGTTCTTC
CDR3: CASSPIGTSGNEQFF

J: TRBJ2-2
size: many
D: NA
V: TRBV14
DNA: TGTGCCAGCAGCCATGATCTAGTTGGCGGGGAGCTGTTTTTT
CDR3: CASSHDLVGGELFF

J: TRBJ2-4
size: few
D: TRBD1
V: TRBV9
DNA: TGTGCCAGCAGCCCCTCCCCCCAGACAGGGACACTAGCCAAAAACATTCAGTACTTC
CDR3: CASSPSPQTGTLAKNIQYF

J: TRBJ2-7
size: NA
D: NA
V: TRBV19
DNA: TGTGCCGGTAGGGTTCGTCGGGACCAAACCTACGAGCAGTACTTC
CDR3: CAGRVRRDQTYEQYF

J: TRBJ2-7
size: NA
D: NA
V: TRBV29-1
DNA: TGCAGCGTTGAGTGGGACACCCCCTACGAGCAGTACTTC
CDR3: CSVEWDTPYEQYF

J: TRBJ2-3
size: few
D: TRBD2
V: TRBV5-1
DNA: TGCGCCAGCAGCTCGGGACTAGCGTGGGGCACAGATACGCAGTATTTT
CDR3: CASSSGLAWGTDTQYF

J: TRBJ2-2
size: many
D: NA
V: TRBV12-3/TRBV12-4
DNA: TGTGCCAGCAGTTTAGCTACGGGCAGGGGCACCGGGGAGCTGTTTTTT
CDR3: CASSLATGRGTGELFF

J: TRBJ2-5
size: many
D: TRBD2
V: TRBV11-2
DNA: TGTGCCAGCAGCCAGAGAGGGACTAGCTGGGAGACCCAGTACTTC
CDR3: CASSQRGTSWETQYF

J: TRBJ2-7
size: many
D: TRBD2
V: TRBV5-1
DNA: TGCGCCAGCAGCTTGGGTAGCGGGGCCTACGAGCAGTACTTC
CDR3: CASSLGSGAYEQYF

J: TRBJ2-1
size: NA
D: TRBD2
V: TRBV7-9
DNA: TGTGCCAGCAGCCTCCTGACTAGCGCTCCGGAGTTCTTC
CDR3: CASSLLTSAPEFF

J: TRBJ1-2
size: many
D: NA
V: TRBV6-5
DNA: TGTGCCACCCTGGGTACCCATGGCTACACCTTC
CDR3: CATLGTHGYTF

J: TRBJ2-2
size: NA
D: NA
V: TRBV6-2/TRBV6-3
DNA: TGTGCCAGCAGCCGCACCAAATGGACGGGGATTACCGGGGAGCTGTTTTTT
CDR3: CASSRTKWTGITGELFF

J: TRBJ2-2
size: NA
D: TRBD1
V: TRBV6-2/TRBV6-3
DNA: TGTGCCAGCAGTTACTCGTCCAGGGGGCGAAAAAGCACCGGGGAGCTGTTTTTT
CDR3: CASSYSSRGRKSTGELFF

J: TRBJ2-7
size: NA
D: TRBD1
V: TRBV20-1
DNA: TGCAGTGCGCCCGGACAGGTTGCCTACGAGCAGTACTTC
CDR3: CSAPGQVAYEQYF

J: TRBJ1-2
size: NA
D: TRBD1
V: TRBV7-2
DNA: TGTGCCAGCAGCTTAGGCAGGGGGAGTAGCTACACCTTC
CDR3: CASSLGRGSSYTF

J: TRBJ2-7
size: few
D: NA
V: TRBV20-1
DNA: TGCAGTGCGCGGACACGGGATTTGGTCTACGAGCAGTACTTC
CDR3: CSARTRDLVYEQYF

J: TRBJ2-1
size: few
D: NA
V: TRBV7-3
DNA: TGTGCCAGCAGCCCCCGCCGGAGCTCCTACAATGAGCAGTTCTTC
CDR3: CASSPRRSSYNEQFF

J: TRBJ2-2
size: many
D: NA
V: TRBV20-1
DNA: TGCAGTGCTAGTCTCGGGACGAACACCGGGGAGCTGTTTTTT
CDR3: CSASLGTNTGELFF

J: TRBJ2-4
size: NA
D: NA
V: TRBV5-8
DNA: TGTGCCAGCAGCCGCCGGTACCCTACAAACATTCAGTACTTC
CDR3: CASSRRYPTNIQYF

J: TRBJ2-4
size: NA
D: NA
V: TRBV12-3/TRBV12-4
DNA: TGTGCCAGCAGTTTACGTAAAAACATTCAGTACTTC
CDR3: CASSLRKNIQYF

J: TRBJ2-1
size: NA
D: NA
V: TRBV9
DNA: TGTGCCAGCAGCGTAGGAACGTACAATGAGCAGTTCTTC
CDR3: CASSVGTYNEQFF

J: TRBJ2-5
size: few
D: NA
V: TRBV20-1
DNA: TGCAGTGCTAGAAGAGGGCAAGAGACCCAGTACTTC
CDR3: CSARRGQETQYF

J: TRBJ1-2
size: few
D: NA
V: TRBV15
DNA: TGTGCCACCAGCAGAAAACCACAGGCGACCTATGGCTACACCTTC
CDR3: CATSRKPQATYGYTF

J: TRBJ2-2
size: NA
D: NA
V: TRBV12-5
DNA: TGTGCTAGTTCTCCAGCGAACACCGGGGAGCTGTTTTTT
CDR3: CASSPANTGELFF

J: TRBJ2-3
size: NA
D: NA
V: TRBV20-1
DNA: TGCAGTGCTAGAATTAATGGCCTCACAGATACGCAGTATTTT
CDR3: CSARINGLTDTQYF

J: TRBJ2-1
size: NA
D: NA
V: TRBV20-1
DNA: TGCAGTGCTAGAAGGCGCCGAACCTACAATGAGCAGTTCTTC
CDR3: CSARRRRTYNEQFF

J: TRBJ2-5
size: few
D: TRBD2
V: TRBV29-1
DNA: TGCAGCGTTGCTGGGGGGGGACAAGAGACCCAGTACTTC
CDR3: CSVAGGGQETQYF

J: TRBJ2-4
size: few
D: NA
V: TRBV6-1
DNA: TGTGCCAGCAGTGAATATGCAGGGGGGAGTGACCTAGCCAAAAACATTCAGTACTTC
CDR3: CASSEYAGGSDLAKNIQYF

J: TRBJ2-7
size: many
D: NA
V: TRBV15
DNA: TGTGCCACCAGCAGAGCAACGGGCCACGAGCAGTACTTC
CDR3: CATSRATGHEQYF

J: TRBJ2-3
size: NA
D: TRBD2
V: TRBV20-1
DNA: TGCAGTGCCTCTTCCAGCGGGAGCCCCACAGATACGCAGTATTTT
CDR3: CSASSSGSPTDTQYF

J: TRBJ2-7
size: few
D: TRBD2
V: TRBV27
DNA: TGTGCCAGCAGTTTCTCCGGTAGCGGGAGTCAATCCTACGAGCAGTACTTC
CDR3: CASSFSGSGSQSYEQYF

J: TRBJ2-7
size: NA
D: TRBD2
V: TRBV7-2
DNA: TGTGCCAGCAGCCCGCCGGGAGGGCGCCACGAGCAGTACTTC
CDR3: CASSPPGGRHEQYF

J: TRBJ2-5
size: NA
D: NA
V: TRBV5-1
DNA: TGCGCCAGCAGCTTGGCCCCGACGGGCAACCAAGAGACCCAGTACTTC
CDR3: CASSLAPTGNQETQYF

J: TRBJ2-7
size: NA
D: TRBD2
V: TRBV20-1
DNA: TGCAGTGCTAGAGTGGCTAGCGGGGTATACGAGCAGTACTTC
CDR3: CSARVASGVYEQYF

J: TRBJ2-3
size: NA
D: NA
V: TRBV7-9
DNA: TGTGCCAGCAGCTCCAGACAGTTTTTCACAGATACGCAGTATTTT
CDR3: CASSSRQFFTDTQYF

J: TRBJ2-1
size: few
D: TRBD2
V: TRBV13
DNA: TGTGCCAGCAGCTACTATCCAGATCCCTTCGGGACTAGCGGGAGCTCCTACAATGAGCAGTTCTTC
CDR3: CASSYYPDPFGTSGSSYNEQFF

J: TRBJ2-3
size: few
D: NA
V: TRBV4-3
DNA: TGCGCCAGCAGCCAAGATGTAGGGCGGAGATACACAGATACGCAGTATTTT
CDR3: CASSQDVGRRYTDTQYF

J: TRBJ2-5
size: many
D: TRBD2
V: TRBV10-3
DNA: TGTGCCATCAGGTCTAGCGGGGGGTCCCAAGAGACCCAGTACTTC
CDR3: CAIRSSGGSQETQYF

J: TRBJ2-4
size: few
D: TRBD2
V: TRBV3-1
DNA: TGTGCCAGCAGCCATTTAGCGGGAGGAACCAAAAACATTCAGTACTTC
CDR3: CASSHLAGGTKNIQYF

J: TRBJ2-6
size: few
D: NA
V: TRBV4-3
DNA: TGCGCCAGCAGCCAAGAAATTACAGGGGGGGTTGGGGCCAACGTCCTGACTTTC
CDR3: CASSQEITGGVGANVLTF

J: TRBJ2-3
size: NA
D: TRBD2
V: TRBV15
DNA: TGTGCCACCACCCCAACCGGGGGGGCGCAGACAGATACGCAGTATTTT
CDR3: CATTPTGGAQTDTQYF

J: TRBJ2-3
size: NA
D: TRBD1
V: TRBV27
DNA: TGTGCCAGCAGTACCGGGGGACAGGTCACAGATACGCAGTATTTT
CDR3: CASSTGGQVTDTQYF

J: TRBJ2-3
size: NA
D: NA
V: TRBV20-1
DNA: TGCAGTGCTAGTGCCCAGGGACGCACAGATACGCAGTATTTT
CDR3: CSASAQGRTDTQYF

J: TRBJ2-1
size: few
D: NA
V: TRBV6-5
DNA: TGTGCCAGCAGTTACGGTCGGGGCAATGAGCAGTTCTTC
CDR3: CASSYGRGNEQFF

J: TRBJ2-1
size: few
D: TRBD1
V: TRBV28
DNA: TGTGCCAGCAGTTTACGGGACAGGGGGCTGTTGGGGCAGTTCTTC
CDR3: CASSLRDRGLLGQFF

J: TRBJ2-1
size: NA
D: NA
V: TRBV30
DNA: TGTGCCTGGAGTGTAGCAAGGAATGAGCAGTTCTTC
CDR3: CAWSVARNEQFF

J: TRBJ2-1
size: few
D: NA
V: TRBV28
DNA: TGTGCCAGCAGATCATCCTCGTATTTACAGTTCTTC
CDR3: CASRSSSYLQFF

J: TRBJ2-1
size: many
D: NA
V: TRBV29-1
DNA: TGCAGCGTTGATTTATCAGGCCTCTACAATGAGCAGTTCTTC
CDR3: CSVDLSGLYNEQFF

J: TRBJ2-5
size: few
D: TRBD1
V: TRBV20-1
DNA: TGCAGCTTGGACAGGCAAGAGACCCAGTACTTC
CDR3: CSLDRQETQYF

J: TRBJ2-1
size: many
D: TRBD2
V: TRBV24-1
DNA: TGTGCCACCAGTGATGACGGGACTAGCGGAGCTAGTGGGCAGTTCTTC
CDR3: CATSDDGTSGASGQFF

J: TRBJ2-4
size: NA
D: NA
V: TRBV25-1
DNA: TGTGCCAGCACCCGGGGAAACATTCAGTACTTC
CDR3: CASTRGNIQYF

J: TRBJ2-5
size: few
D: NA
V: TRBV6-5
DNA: TGTGCCAGCAGAAGACACGAGACCCAGTACTTC
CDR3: CASRRHETQYF

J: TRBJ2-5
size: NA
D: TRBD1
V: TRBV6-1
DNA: TGTGCCAGCAGCCAGACAGGGGGAAAGACCCAGTACTTC
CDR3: CASSQTGGKTQYF

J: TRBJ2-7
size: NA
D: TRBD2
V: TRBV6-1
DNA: TGTGCCAGCAGTCGGACTAGCGGGGGGGCAGACGAGCAGTACTTC
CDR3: CASSRTSGGADEQYF

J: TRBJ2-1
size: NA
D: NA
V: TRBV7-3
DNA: TGTGCCAGCAGCTCAACGCGTGGGGCTGCCTACAATGAGCAGTTCTTC
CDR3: CASSSTRGAAYNEQFF

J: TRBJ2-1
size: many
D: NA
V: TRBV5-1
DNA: TGCGCCAGCAGCTCCTTAGGAGGGGGGAATTACAATGAGCAGTTCTTC
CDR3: CASSSLGGGNYNEQFF

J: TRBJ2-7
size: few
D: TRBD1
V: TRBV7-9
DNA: TGTGCCAGCAGCTTAACCGCCGGGACAGACGATCTTGGGCAGTACTTC
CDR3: CASSLTAGTDDLGQYF

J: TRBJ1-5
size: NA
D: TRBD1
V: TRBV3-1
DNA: TGTGCCAGCAGCCAAGACAGGGGGCTGAATCAGCCCCAGCATTTT
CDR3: CASSQDRGLNQPQHF

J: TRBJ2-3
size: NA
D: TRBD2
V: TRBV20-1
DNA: TGCAGTGCTAGAGATAGCGGGGGGGCTGGAGATACGCAGTATTTT
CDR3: CSARDSGGAGDTQYF